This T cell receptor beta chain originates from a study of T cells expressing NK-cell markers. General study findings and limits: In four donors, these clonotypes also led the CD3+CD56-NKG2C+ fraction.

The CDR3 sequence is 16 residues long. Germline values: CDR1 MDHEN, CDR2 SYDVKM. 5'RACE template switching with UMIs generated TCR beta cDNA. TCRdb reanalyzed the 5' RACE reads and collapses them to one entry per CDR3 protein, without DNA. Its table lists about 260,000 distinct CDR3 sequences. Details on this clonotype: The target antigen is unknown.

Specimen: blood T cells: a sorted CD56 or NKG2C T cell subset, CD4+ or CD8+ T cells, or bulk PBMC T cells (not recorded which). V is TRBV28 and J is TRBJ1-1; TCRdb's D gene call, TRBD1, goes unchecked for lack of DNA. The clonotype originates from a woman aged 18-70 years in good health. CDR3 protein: CASSLRDRGPNTEAFF.